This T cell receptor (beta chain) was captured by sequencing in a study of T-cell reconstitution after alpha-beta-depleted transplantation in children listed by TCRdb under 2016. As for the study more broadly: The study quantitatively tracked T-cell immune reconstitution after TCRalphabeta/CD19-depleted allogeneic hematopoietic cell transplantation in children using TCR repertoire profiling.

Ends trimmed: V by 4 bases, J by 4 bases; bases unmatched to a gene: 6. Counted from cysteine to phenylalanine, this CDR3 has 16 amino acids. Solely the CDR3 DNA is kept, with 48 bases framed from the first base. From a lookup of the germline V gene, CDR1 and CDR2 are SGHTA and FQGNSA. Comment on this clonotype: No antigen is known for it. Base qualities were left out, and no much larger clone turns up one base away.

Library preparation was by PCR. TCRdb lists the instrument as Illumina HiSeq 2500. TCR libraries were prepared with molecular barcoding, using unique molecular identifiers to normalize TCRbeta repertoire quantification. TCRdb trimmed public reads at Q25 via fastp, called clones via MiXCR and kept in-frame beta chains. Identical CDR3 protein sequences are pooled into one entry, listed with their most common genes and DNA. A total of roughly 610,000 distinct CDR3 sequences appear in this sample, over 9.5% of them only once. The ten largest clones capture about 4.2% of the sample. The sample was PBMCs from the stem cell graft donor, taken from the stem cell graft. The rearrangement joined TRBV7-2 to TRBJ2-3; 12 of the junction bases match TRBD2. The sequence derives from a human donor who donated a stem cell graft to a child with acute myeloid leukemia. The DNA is TGTGCCAGCAGCTCCCCGACTAGCGGGAGCTCAGATACGCAGTATTTT. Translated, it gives CASSSPTSGSSDTQYF.